Listed here are 25 T cell receptor beta chains from one sample, sequenced in a study of blood T cell repertoires in COVID-19. Clones were sequenced by immunoSEQ multiplex PCR, and TCRdb holds only the in-frame ones, with some missing. This sample has around 100,000 clones; around nine tenths occur once, and the top ten carry 3.5% to 4.5%. The sequencing input was peripheral blood. These receptor sequences come from a man aged 35 to 55 with acute or convalescent COVID-19.

CDR3 in amino acids: CASSPRTIGTEAFF. The CDR3 DNA follows: TGTGCCAGCAGCCCGCGAACCATCGGGACTGAAGCTTTCTTT. The chain couples TRBV5-6 to TRBJ1-1; D call uncertain. V dropped 4 bases and J dropped 5 bases, with 15 bases sitting between them. This CDR3 has 14 residues. Germline values: CDR1 SGHDT, CDR2 YYEEEE.

The chain has TRBV2 and TRBJ1-5, with no clear D. The CDR3 sequence is 14 residues long. Germline V CDR1 and CDR2: SNHLY, FYNNEI. Trimming shortened V by 7 bases and J by 3 bases, and 13 bases separated the two germline ends. CDR3 sequence: CASTLSGNNQPQHF. In DNA, the CDR3 is TGTGCCAGCACACTATCGGGGAACAATCAGCCCCAGCATTTT.

This clone was seen only a few times. The CDR3 bases are TGCAGTGCTAGTAAAGTGACAGGGGGCCAAAATTCACCCCTCCACTTT. This codes for CSASKVTGGQNSPLHF. The V and J genes are TRBV20-1 and TRBJ1-6; the match to TRBD1 covers 10 bases. Germline V gene lookup returns CDR1 DFQATT and CDR2 SNEGSKA (reference sequence). V shed 3 bases and J 7 bases; nucleotides not matched to a gene: 9. The CDR3 spans 16 residues.

This clone was counted only a few times. The rearrangement links TRBV7-8 to TRBJ1-1, with TRBD1 matching 8 bases. Germline CDR1 SGHVS, CDR2 FQNEAQ. The junction had 2 bases not matched to a gene; V was cut back by 5 bases and J by 0 bases. The CDR3 totals 14 residues. CDR3 DNA: TGTGCCAGCAGCCACAGGGGGATGAACACTGAAGCTTTCTTT. Protein product: CASSHRGMNTEAFF. Drawing the rest from reference TRBV7-8 and TRBJ1-1, the complete variable domain is GAGVSQSPRYKVAKRGQDVALRCDPISGHVSLFWYQQALGQGPEFLTYFQNEAQLDKSGLPSDRFFAERPEGSVSTLKIQRTQQEDSAVYLCASSHRGMNTEAFFGQGTRLTVV.

A few counts support this clone. CDR3 nucleotides: TGTGCCAGCAGCCGCAGGGGAACTGAAGCTTTCTTT. Translation gives CASSRRGTEAFF. The chain carries TRBV5-8 and TRBJ1-1; TRBD1 is a possible D gene (6 bases). CDR1 SGHTS and CDR2 YDEGEE come from the germline V gene. Trimming cost V 4 bases and J 5 bases, with 9 bases left between them. This CDR3 contains 12 residues.

The chain employs TRBV7-9 and TRBJ1-2; perhaps TRBD1 as D (6 bases). The germline V gene encodes CDR1 SEHNR and CDR2 FQNEAQ (reference sequence). The CDR3 covers 16 residues. Trimming left V 3 bases short and J 8 bases short, with 22 bases between. The CDR3 sequence is CASSFPTGTGPRGYTF. Written as DNA, the CDR3 is TGTGCCAGCAGCTTCCCAACAGGGACCGGACCTCGCGGCTACACCTTC.

This chain uses TRBV19 with TRBJ2-7; TRBD1 agrees at 10 bases. CDR1 is LNHDA and CDR2 is SQIVND in the germline V gene (reference sequence). J gave up 4 bases and V 6 bases, and 9 bases lay outside the gene matches. This CDR3 is built from 15 residues. The CDR3 DNA reads TGTGCCAGTAGCCTGGAGGGGACAGGGGATTACGAGCAGTACTTC. Protein product: CASSLEGTGDYEQYF. Together with reference TRBV19 and TRBJ2-7, the CDR3 gives the full variable domain: DGGITQSPKYLFRKEGQNVTLSCEQNLNHDAMYWYRQDPGQGLRLIYYSQIVNDFQKGDIAEGYSVSREKKESFPLTVTSAQKNPTAFYLCASSLEGTGDYEQYFGPGTRLTVT.

The J gene is TRBJ1-2, the V gene TRBV3-1 (or the pseudogene TRBV3-2); 7 nucleotides match TRBD1. The CDR3 loop spans 15 amino acids. Trimming cost V 3 bases and J 7 bases; bases outside gene matches: 11. Germline loops: CDR1 LGHDT, CDR2 YNNKEL (reference sequence). In DNA, the CDR3 is TGTGCCAGCAGCCACCCCGGGACAGCTAAGGGTGGCTACACCTTC. It specifies CASSHPGTAKGGYTF.

The chain employs TRBV7-2 and TRBJ1-1, with 10 bases matching TRBD1. Germline V gene sequence: CDR1 SGHTA, CDR2 FQGNSA. The junction had 7 bases not matched to a gene; V was cut back by 1 base and J by 8 bases. There are 15 residues in the CDR3. As DNA, the CDR3 is TGTGCCAGCAGCTTAGATCCGACAGGGGGCCGGGAAGCTTTCTTT. Translation gives CASSLDPTGGREAFF.

V gene TRBV30 combines with J gene TRBJ1-6; D is ambiguous. The germline V gene encodes CDR1 GTSNPN and CDR2 SVGIG (reference sequence). V lost 3 bases, J lost 1 base, and 13 bases lay in between. This CDR3 has 16 amino acids. CDR3 DNA: TGTGCCTGGAGGGCTACAGCTGGATCCTATAATTCACCCCTCCACTTT. It codes for CAWRATAGSYNSPLHF.

The gene calls are TRBV19 and TRBJ1-4; TRBD1 agrees at 9 bases. Per germline, CDR1 LNHDA and CDR2 SQIVND (reference sequence). The CDR3 is 13 residues long. With V trimmed by 5 bases and J by 8 bases, 3 bases remained unmatched. Here the CDR3 reads CASSWDRAEKLFF. CDR3 nucleotides: TGTGCCAGTAGTTGGGACAGGGCCGAAAAACTGTTTTTT.

This sequence joins TRBV7-6 and TRBJ2-4; a weak D match, TRBD1 (5 bases). This CDR3 has 12 amino acids. V lost 5 bases to trimming and J lost 5 bases, with 7 bases between them. CDR1 is SGHVS and CDR2 is FNYEAQ in the germline V gene. In nucleotides, the CDR3 is TGTGCCAGCAGCATGACAGAAAACATTCAGTACTTC. It specifies CASSMTENIQYF.

The chain is built from TRBV11-2 and TRBJ1-2; TRBD1 matches 10 bases. Trimming cost V 5 bases and J 7 bases; bases outside gene matches: 4. In germline, CDR1 is SGHAT, CDR2 FQNNGV. This CDR3 contains 13 residues. As DNA, the CDR3 is TGTGCCAGCAGCCGACAGGGGGCCTTTGGCTACACCTTC. Translation gives CASSRQGAFGYTF.

CDR3 amino acids: CAWMTNVASSYNSPLHF. The CDR3 DNA follows: TGTGCCTGGATGACAAACGTGGCGAGCTCCTATAATTCACCCCTCCACTTT. The chain combines TRBV30 with TRBJ1-6; D is unresolved. With 4 bases removed from V and 0 bases from J, the gap between germline ends came to 16 bases. The CDR3 is 17 amino acids. CDR1 GTSNPN and CDR2 SVGIG come from the germline V gene (reference sequence).

The gene calls are TRBV7-8 and TRBJ1-5; TRBD1 is a possible D gene (6 bases). V gave up 3 bases and J gave up 4 bases, with 7 bases separating them. The CDR3 is 13 amino acids. Germline CDR1 and CDR2: SGHVS and FQNEAQ. The CDR3 is CASSLDSNQPQHF. CDR3 bases: TGTGCCAGCAGCTTGGACAGTAATCAGCCCCAGCATTTT.

The chain is built from TRBV11-1 and TRBJ1-1; D not certain. Germline CDR1 SGHAT, CDR2 FQDESV (reference sequence). The V end was cut by 2 bases, the J end by 4 bases, with 14 bases between. There are 15 residues in the CDR3. CDR3 sequence reads: CASSLTTGFRTEAFF. CDR3 DNA sequence: TGTGCCAGCAGCTTAACGACTGGATTCCGCACTGAAGCTTTCTTT.

The CDR3 DNA reads as TGTGCCAGTAGTAGCGGGACTATAGCGGGGGGTTGGAATGAGCAGTTCTTC. Protein sequence: CASSSGTIAGGWNEQFF. The J gene is TRBJ2-1, the V gene TRBV19, with 10 nucleotides matching TRBD2. The junction had 13 bases not matched to a gene; V was cut back by 4 bases and J by 7 bases. CDR3 length: 17 amino acids. Germline values: CDR1 LNHDA, CDR2 SQIVND (reference sequence).

This rearrangement joins TRBV5-6 to TRBJ2-3, with D possibly matching TRBD2 (5 bases). Germline V lookup: CDR1 SGHDT, CDR2 YYEEEE. The ends were cut back, 2 bases at V and 1 base at J, with 11 bases in the middle. This CDR3 region has 15 residues. The CDR3 spells CASSFTARGTDTQYF. Written as DNA, the CDR3 is TGTGCCAGCAGCTTTACAGCGAGGGGCACAGATACGCAGTATTTT.

This clone was seen once. The chain carries TRBV7-2 and TRBJ2-2; the D is unclear. Germline V gene sequence: CDR1 SGHTA, CDR2 FQGNSA. CDR3 length equals 13 residues. V was shortened by 2 bases and J by 7 bases, with 8 bases between the two germline ends. CDR3 amino acids: CASSLTFGGELFF. The CDR3 DNA sequence: TGTGCCAGCAGCTTAACCTTCGGCGGGGAGCTGTTTTTT.

This chain links TRBV3-1 (or the pseudogene TRBV3-2) with TRBJ1-1; 9 positions agree with TRBD1. V dropped 4 bases and J dropped 1; count of bases not matched to a gene: 7. The CDR3 loop spans 16 amino acids. Germline V CDR1 and CDR2: LGHDT, YNNKEL (reference sequence). DNA for the CDR3: TGTGCCAGCAGCCCCAGGACAGGGGAAGGGAACACTGAAGCTTTCTTT. Protein: CASSPRTGEGNTEAFF.

The chain employs TRBV6-5 and TRBJ1-3; TRBD1 matches 9 bases. Trimming took 8 bases from V and 6 from J; bases not matched to a gene: 2. Germline CDR1 is MNHEY and CDR2 is SVGAGI. The CDR3 has 12 residues. CDR3 amino acids: CASRQGENTIYF. DNA of the CDR3: TGTGCCAGCCGACAGGGGGAAAACACCATATATTTT.

The CDR3, as DNA: TGTGCCAGCAGCTCCGGGACAGGGGACGAAAAACTGTTTTTT. The encoded protein is CASSSGTGDEKLFF. J is TRBJ1-4 and V is TRBV7-6, with 10 bases matching TRBD1. The V gene's germline CDR1 is SGHVS and CDR2 FNYEAQ. The CDR3 length is 14 residues. The V and J ends lost 4 bases and 8 bases, in that order; junction bases with no gene match: 4.

The chain combines TRBV7-8 with TRBJ1-4; TRBD1 aligns across 8 bases. Looked up from germline, CDR1 is SGHVS and CDR2 is FQNEAQ. The CDR3 is 14 amino acids. The V and J ends lost 5 bases and 8 bases, in that order; junction bases with no gene match: 7. The CDR3 protein is CASSRDRREEKLFF. CDR3 bases: TGTGCCAGCAGCAGGGACAGGCGTGAAGAAAAACTGTTTTTT. Variable domain in full (rest from reference TRBV7-8 and TRBJ1-4): GAGVSQSPRYKVAKRGQDVALRCDPISGHVSLFWYQQALGQGPEFLTYFQNEAQLDKSGLPSDRFFAERPEGSVSTLKIQRTQQEDSAVYLCASSRDRREEKLFFGSGTQLSVL.

This clone was counted only a few times. The chain employs TRBV5-4 and TRBJ1-6; 10 positions match TRBD1. There are 17 residues in the CDR3. The junction had 6 bases not matched to a gene; V was cut back by 5 bases and J by 1 base. The V gene's germline CDR1 is SGHNT and CDR2 YYREEE (reference sequence). CDR3 nucleotides: TGTGCCAGCAGTTCCCGACAGGGGGCTTCCTATAATTCACCCCTCCACTTT. It translates to CASSSRQGASYNSPLHF.

The chain combines TRBV6-5 with TRBJ1-1; tentative D call: TRBD1 (6 bases). There are 14 residues in the CDR3. The germline V gene has CDR1 MNHEY and CDR2 SVGAGI. The V gene lost 7 bases and the J gene lost 4 bases, with 16 bases spanning the gap. The DNA for the CDR3 is TGTGCCAGCAATATTGGACAGTCCTTCACTGAAGCTTTCTTT. Its translation: CASNIGQSFTEAFF.